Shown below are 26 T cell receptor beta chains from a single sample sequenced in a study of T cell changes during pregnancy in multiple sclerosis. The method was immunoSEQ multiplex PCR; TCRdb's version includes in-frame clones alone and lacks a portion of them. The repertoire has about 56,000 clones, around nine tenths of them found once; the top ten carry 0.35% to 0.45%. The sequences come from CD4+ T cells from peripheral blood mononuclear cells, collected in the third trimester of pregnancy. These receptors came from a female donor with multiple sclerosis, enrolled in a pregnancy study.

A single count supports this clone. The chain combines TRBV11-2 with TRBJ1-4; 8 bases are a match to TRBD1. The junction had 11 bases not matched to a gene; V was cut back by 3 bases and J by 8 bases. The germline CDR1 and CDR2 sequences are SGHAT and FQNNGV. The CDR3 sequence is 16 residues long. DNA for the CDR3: TGTGCCAGCAGCTTTAACGTCGACAGGGGAGGGGAAAAACTGTTTTTT. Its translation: CASSFNVDRGGEKLFF.

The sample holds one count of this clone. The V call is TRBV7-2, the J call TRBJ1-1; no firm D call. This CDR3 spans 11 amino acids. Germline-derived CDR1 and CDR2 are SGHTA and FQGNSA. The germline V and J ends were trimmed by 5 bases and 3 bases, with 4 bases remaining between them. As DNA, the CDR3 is TGTGCCAGCAGCCCCGACACTGAAGCTTTCTTT. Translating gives CASSPDTEAFF.

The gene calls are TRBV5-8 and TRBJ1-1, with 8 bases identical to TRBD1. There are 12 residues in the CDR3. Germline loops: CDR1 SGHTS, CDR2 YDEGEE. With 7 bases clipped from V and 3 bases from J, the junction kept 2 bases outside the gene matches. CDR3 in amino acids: CASGQGDTEAFF. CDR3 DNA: TGTGCCAGCGGACAGGGAGACACTGAAGCTTTCTTT.

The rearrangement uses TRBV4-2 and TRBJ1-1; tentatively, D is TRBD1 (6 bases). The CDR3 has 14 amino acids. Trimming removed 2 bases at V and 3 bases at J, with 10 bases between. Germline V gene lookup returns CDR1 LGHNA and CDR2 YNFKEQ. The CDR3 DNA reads TGTGCCAGCAGCCAAATATCAGGGGACACTGAAGCTTTCTTT. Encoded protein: CASSQISGDTEAFF.

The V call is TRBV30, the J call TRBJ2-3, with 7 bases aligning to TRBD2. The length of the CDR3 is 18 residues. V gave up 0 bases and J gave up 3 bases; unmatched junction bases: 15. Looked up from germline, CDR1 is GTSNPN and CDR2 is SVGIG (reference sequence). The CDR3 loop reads CAWSVHMSGGKFTDTQYF. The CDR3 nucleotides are TGTGCCTGGAGTGTACATATGTCGGGGGGTAAATTTACAGATACGCAGTATTTT.

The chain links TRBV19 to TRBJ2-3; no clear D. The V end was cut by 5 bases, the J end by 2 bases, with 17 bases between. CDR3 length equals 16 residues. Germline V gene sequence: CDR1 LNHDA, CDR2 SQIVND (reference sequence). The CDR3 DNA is TGTGCCAGTAGTGGGCACAGCCTTCTCAACACAGATACGCAGTATTTT. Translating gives CASSGHSLLNTDTQYF.

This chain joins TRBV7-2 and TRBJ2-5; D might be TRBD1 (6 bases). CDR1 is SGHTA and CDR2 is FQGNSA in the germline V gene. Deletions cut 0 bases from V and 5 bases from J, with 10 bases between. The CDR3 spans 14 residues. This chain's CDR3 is CASSLARGGETQYF. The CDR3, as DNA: TGTGCCAGCAGCTTAGCCAGGGGCGGGGAGACCCAGTACTTC. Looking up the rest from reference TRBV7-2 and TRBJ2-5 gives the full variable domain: GAGVSQSPSNKVTEKGKDVELRCDPISGHTALYWYRQSLGQGLEFLIYFQGNSAPDKSGLPSDRFSAERTGGSVSTLTIQRTQQEDSAVYLCASSLARGGETQYFGPGTRLLVL.

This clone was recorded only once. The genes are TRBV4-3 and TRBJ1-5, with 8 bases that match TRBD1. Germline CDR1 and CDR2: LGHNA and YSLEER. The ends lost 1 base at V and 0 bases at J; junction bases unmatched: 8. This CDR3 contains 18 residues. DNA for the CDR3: TGCGCCAGCAGCCAAGCCCTACAGGGGGGTTATAGCAATCAGCCCCAGCATTTT. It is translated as CASSQALQGGYSNQPQHF.

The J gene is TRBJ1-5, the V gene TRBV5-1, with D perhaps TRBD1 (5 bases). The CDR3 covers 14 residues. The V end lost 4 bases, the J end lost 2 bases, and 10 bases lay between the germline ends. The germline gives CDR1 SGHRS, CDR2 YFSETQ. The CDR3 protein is CASSPGGGNQPQHF. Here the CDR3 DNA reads TGCGCCAGCAGCCCTGGGGGGGGCAATCAGCCCCAGCATTTT.

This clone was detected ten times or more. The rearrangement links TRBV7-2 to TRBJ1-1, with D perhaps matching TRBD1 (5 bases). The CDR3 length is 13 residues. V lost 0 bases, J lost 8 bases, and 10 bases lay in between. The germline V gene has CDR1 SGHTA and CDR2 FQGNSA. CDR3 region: CASSLARGGEAFF. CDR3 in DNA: TGTGCCAGCAGCTTAGCTCGGGGGGGGGAAGCTTTCTTT.

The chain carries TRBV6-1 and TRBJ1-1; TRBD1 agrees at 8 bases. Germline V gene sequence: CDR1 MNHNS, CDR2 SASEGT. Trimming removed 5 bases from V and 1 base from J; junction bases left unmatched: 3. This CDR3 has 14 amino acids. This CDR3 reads CASSLDRANTEAFF. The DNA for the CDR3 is TGTGCCAGCAGTTTGGACAGGGCGAACACTGAAGCTTTCTTT.

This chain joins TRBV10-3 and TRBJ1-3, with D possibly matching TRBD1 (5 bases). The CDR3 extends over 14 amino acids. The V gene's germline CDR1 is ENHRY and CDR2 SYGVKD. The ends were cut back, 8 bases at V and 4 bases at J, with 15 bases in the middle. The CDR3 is CAIASRDWGNTIYF. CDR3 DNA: TGTGCCATCGCGTCAAGGGACTGGGGAAACACCATATATTTT.

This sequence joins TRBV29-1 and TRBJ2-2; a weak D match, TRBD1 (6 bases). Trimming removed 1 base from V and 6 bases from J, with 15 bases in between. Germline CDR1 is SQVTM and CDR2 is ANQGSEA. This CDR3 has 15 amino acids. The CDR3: CSVEGRTERAGELFF. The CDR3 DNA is TGCAGCGTTGAAGGGCGGACAGAAAGGGCCGGGGAGCTGTTTTTT.

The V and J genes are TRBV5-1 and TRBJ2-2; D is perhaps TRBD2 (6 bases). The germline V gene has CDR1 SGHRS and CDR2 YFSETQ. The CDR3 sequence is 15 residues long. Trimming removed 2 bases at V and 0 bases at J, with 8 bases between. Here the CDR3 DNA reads TGCGCCAGCAGCTTTAGCGGTACGAACACCGGGGAGCTGTTTTTT. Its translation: CASSFSGTNTGELFF.

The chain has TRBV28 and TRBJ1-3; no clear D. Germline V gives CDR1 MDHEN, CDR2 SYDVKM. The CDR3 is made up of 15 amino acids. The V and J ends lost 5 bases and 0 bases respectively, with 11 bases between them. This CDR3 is CASSTPESSGNTIYF. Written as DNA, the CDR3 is TGTGCCAGCAGTACCCCGGAGAGCTCTGGAAACACCATATATTTT.

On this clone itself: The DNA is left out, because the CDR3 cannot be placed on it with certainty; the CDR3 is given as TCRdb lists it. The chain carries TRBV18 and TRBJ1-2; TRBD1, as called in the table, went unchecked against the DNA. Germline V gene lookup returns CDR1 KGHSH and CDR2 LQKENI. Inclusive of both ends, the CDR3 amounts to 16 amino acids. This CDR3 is CASSPTPFGTGAPGAF.

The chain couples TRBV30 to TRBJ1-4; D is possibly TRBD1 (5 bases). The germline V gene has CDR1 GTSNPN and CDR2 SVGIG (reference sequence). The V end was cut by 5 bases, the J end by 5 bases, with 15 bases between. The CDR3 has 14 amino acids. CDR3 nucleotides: TGTGCCTGGGGGACCGGGACTGGGAATGAAAAACTGTTTTTT. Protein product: CAWGTGTGNEKLFF.

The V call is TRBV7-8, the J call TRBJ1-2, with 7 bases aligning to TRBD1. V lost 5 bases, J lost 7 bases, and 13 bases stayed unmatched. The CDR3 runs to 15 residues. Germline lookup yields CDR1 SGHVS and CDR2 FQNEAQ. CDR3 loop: CASSRSVGGAGGYTF. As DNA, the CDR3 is TGTGCCAGCAGCCGCAGTGTAGGGGGCGCTGGTGGCTACACCTTC.

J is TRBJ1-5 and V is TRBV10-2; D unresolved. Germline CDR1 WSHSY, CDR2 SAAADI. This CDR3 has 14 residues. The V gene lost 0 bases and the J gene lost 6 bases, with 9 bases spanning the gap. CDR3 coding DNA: TGCGCCAGCAGTGAGTCGGGAGGAGGTCAGCCCCAGCATTTT. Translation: CASSESGGGQPQHF.

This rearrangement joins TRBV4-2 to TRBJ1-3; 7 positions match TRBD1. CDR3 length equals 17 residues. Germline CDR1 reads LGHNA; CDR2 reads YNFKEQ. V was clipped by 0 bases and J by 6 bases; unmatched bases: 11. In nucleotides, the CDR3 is TGTGCCAGCAGCCAAGATATTACGACAGGGCATTTAAACACCATATATTTT. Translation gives CASSQDITTGHLNTIYF.

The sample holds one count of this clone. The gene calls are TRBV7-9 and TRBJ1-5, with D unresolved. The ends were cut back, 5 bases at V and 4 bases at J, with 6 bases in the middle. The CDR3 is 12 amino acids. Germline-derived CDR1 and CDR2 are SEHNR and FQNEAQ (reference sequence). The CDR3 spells CASSGGNQPQHF. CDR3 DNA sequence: TGTGCCAGCAGCGGCGGGAATCAGCCCCAGCATTTT.

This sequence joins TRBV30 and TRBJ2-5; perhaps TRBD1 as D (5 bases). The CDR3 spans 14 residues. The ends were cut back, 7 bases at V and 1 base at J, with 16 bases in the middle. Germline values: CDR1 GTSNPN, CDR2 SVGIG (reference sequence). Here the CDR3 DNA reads TGTGCCTCCCCAAGGGGCAGCACCCAAGAGACCCAGTACTTC. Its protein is CASPRGSTQETQYF.

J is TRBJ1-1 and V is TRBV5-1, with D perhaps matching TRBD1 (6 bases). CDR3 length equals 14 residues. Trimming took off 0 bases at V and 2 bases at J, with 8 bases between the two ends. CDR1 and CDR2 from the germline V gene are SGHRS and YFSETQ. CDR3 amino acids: CASSLGTENTEAFF. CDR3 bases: TGCGCCAGCAGCTTGGGGACAGAAAACACTGAAGCTTTCTTT.

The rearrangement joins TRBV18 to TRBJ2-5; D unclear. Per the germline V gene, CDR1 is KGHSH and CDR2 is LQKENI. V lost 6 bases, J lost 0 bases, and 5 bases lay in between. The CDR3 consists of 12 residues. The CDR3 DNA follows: TGTGCCAGCTCCCTGTACCAAGAGACCCAGTACTTC. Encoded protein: CASSLYQETQYF.

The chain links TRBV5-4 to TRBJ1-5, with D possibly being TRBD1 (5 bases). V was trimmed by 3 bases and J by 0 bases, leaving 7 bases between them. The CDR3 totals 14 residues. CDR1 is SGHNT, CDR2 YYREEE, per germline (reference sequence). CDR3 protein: CASSSRDSNQPQHF. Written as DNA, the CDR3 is TGTGCCAGCAGCTCCAGGGATAGCAATCAGCCCCAGCATTTT.

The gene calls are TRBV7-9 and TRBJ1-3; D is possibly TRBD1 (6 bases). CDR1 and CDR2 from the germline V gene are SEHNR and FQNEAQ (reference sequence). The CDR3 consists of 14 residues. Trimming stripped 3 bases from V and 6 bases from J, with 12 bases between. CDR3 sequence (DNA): TGTGCCAGCAGCTTTGCGCAGGGGACAAACACCATATATTTT. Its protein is CASSFAQGTNTIYF.